Each of the 7 T cell receptor beta chains below was sequenced from the same sample in a study of identical twins. TCRdb re-derived calls from the 5' RACE reads in MiXCR, one entry per CDR3 protein. The data hold approximately 220,000 distinct CDR3 sequences, with around 8.1% observed a single time. A further study also used this sample, focusing on yellow fever vaccine responses in identical twins.

The sequenced material came from memory (CD45RO+) T cells sorted from blood. The receptor set was obtained from a young woman in good health.

This clonotype was found a few times. J is TRBJ2-7 and V is TRBV28; D not certain. Germline assignment: CDR1 MDHEN and CDR2 SYDVKM. This CDR3 spans 19 amino acids. Trimming stripped 1 base from V and 0 bases from J, with 22 bases between. CDR3 sequence: CASSLSRTALQLSSYEQYF. The CDR3 nucleotides read TGTGCCAGCAGTTTATCGCGGACCGCACTCCAGCTTAGCTCCTACGAGCAGTACTTC.

This chain connects TRBV10-3 to TRBJ2-3; weak D call: TRBD2 (6 bases). Per germline, CDR1 ENHRY and CDR2 SYGVKD. The V end was cut by 6 bases, the J end by 0 bases, with 16 bases between. There are 16 residues in the CDR3. The CDR3 DNA sequence: TGTGCCATCAGCATATCTTCCGGGACTAGCACAGATACGCAGTATTTT. This translates into CAISISSGTSTDTQYF.

This clonotype was observed a few times. The chain couples TRBV3-1 to TRBJ2-3; no reliable D call. This CDR3 is built from 15 residues. V was clipped by 3 bases and J by 4 bases, with 14 bases between them. From germline, CDR1 is LGHDT and CDR2 YNNKEL (reference sequence). DNA for the CDR3: TGTGCCAGCAGCCAGGATCATAGAATATCAGATACGCAGTATTTT. Translation: CASSQDHRISDTQYF.

This clonotype has at least ten counts. This sequence joins TRBV9 and TRBJ1-5; D remains unclear. Germline V CDR1 and CDR2: SGDLS, YYNGEE. V was clipped by 3 bases and J by 4 bases, with 11 bases between them. This CDR3 comprises 14 residues. The CDR3 protein is CASSAGSINQPQHF. In DNA, the CDR3 is TGTGCCAGCAGCGCCGGGAGTATTAATCAGCCCCAGCATTTT. The full variable domain, completed using reference TRBV9 and TRBJ1-5, is DSGVTQTPKHLITATGQRVTLRCSPRSGDLSVYWYQQSLDQGLQFLIQYYNGEERAKGNILERFSAQQFPDLHSELNLSSLELGDSALYFCASSAGSINQPQHFGDGTRLSIL.

The table lists this clonotype with a few counts. The chain employs TRBV20-1 and TRBJ2-3, with a weak D call TRBD1 (7 bases). The CDR3 runs to 13 residues. V was shortened by 2 bases and J by 5 bases, with 11 bases between the two germline ends. The germline CDR1 and CDR2 sequences are DFQATT and SNEGSKA (reference sequence). The CDR3 region has the DNA TGCAGTGCTAGATACCAGGGGGGAGATACGCAGTATTTT. As protein: CSARYQGGDTQYF.

This clonotype was observed many times. The CDR3 coding sequence is TGTGCCAGCAGTACGGCTAGCGGAGCCACAGATACGCAGTATTTT. It encodes CASSTASGATDTQYF. This chain joins TRBV6-2 or TRBV6-3 and TRBJ2-3; 7 nucleotides match TRBD2. CDR1 and CDR2 from the germline V gene are MNHEY and SVGEGT. Unmatched junction bases numbered 7, after V lost 5 bases and J lost 2 bases. The CDR3 has 15 residues.

The table lists this clonotype with many counts. The genes are TRBV5-1 and TRBJ2-7, with a tentative D call TRBD2 (6 bases). Trimming stripped 3 bases from V and 2 bases from J, with 15 bases between. Germline V gene data show CDR1 as SGHRS and CDR2 as YFSETQ. This CDR3 is 15 amino acids long. The CDR3 protein is CASSSRGGVTYEQYF. The CDR3 DNA reads TGCGCCAGCAGCTCCAGAGGAGGGGTTACCTACGAGCAGTACTTC.